This is a list of T cell receptor beta chains from one sample in a study of shared clonotypes between healthy human individuals. TCRdb's copy holds only in-frame clones and misses some; the assay was immunoSEQ multiplex PCR. The repertoire holds millions of clones, with 85% to 95% as singletons. Sequencing used naive CD4+ T cells sorted from blood. These receptors originate from a man aged 18 to 29 in good health. CDR3s include the opening cysteine and the closing phenylalanine or tryptophan. A D gene is named only where the DNA matches it firmly. Where a row states a size, it is once, few, many or the class of an expanded clone; other rows omit it.

NA | TRBJ1-2 | NA | TRBV28 | TGTGCCAGCAGCCCCGGGGACTATGGCTACACCTTC | CASSPGDYGYTF
NA | TRBJ1-5 | TRBD1 | TRBV28 | TGTGCCAGCAGCCGAAGACAGGGGGTCAATCAGCCCCAGCATTTT | CASSRRQGVNQPQHF
NA | TRBJ1-1 | NA | TRBV6-4 | TGTGCCAGCAGTACCGTACCTCGGGGTGAAGCTTTCTTT | CASSTVPRGEAFF
NA | TRBJ2-3 | TRBD1 | TRBV9 | TGTGCCAGCAGCCCCCGGGACAGGGGTCGCACAGATACGCAGTATTTT | CASSPRDRGRTDTQYF
NA | TRBJ1-6 | NA | TRBV10-1 | TGCGCCAGCAGTGAGTCAGGGAATTCACCCCTCCACTTT | CASSESGNSPLHF
NA | TRBJ2-2 | NA | TRBV10-3 | TGTGCCATCACCGACTACGGGGAGCTGTTCTTT | CAITDYGELFF
NA | TRBJ1-5 | TRBD1 | TRBV4-1 | TGCGCCAGCAGCCACGCCGACAGGGTCCTTGGTGAGCCCCAGCATTTT | CASSHADRVLGEPQHF
NA | TRBJ1-2 | NA | TRBV6-6 | TGTGCCAGCAGTTACTCGGGGGGCCGGGGTGGCTACACCTTC | CASSYSGGRGGYTF
NA | TRBJ2-7 | NA | TRBV6-5 | TGTGCCACCAGGCGCTCCTACGAGCAGTACTTC | CATRRSYEQYF
NA | TRBJ2-2 | NA | TRBV5-1 | TGCGCCAGCAGCTTAGGGGAAAGGACCGGGGAGCTGTTTTTT | CASSLGERTGELFF
NA | TRBJ1-1 | NA | TRBV19 | TGTGCCAGTAGTATAGATGCCGGGAAGAGCACTGAAGCTTTCTTT | CASSIDAGKSTEAFF
once | TRBJ1-6 | NA | TRBV7-9 | TGTGCCACAACGACTCTGAGCTCCTATAATTCACCCCTCCACTTT | CATTTLSSYNSPLHF
NA | TRBJ1-3 | TRBD1 | TRBV5-1 | TGCGCCAGCAGCTTCGGACAGGCGGAGATACGGCCTGGAAACACCATATATTTT | CASSFGQAEIRPGNTIYF
NA | TRBJ1-1 | NA | TRBV6-5 | TGTGCCAGCAGTTTCTCCAACAGGGAGGGTGAAGCTTTCTTT | CASSFSNREGEAFF
NA | TRBJ2-1 | TRBD2 | TRBV30 | TGTGCCTGGAGTGCCCTTCGCCGAGGGAGGGCCGTTGAGCAGTTCTTC | CAWSALRRGRAVEQFF
NA | TRBJ1-5 | NA | TRBV5-1 | TGCGCCAGCAGCCAAGACTCACTCAATCAGCCCCAGCATTTT | CASSQDSLNQPQHF
NA | TRBJ2-2 | NA | TRBV11-2 | TGTGCCAGCAGCTTATTTGGAGTCGTAAACACCGGGGAGCTGTTTTTT | CASSLFGVVNTGELFF
NA | TRBJ1-4 | NA | TRBV19 | TGTGCCAGTAGTAACCGTGGAGGAGGTGAAAAACTGTTTTTT | CASSNRGGGEKLFF
NA | TRBJ2-5 | NA | TRBV27 | TGTGCCAGCAGCCCAGGGACTTTTCAAGAGACCCAGTACTTC | CASSPGTFQETQYF
NA | TRBJ2-7 | NA | TRBV4-1 | TGCGCCAGCAGCCAAAACCTACGGGGCGAGCAGTACTTC | CASSQNLRGEQYF
many | TRBJ1-1 | NA | TRBV5-4 | TGTGCCAGCAGCTGGGCTTTGGGTTCACCTCTGTTGAACACTGAAGCTTTCTTT | CASSWALGSPLLNTEAFF
NA | TRBJ2-5 | NA | TRBV30 | TGTGCCTGGAGGAGGCCATTACAAGAGACCCAGTACTTC | CAWRRPLQETQYF
NA | TRBJ1-2 | TRBD1 | TRBV6-1 | TGTGCCAGCAGTGCCCCGGGACAGGGATACTATGGCTACACCTTC | CASSAPGQGYYGYTF
NA | TRBJ2-7 | TRBD1 | TRBV6-5 | TGTGCCAGCAGTTCACCGGGACAGCGCTACGAGCAGTACTTC | CASSSPGQRYEQYF
NA | TRBJ1-4 | NA | TRBV28 | TGTGCCAGCAGGCATACTCAGAATGAAAAACTGTTTTTT | CASRHTQNEKLFF
NA | TRBJ2-3 | TRBD1 | TRBV9 | TGTGCCAGCAGCCAGACAGGGGCTGTCACAGATACGCAGTATTTT | CASSQTGAVTDTQYF
NA | TRBJ1-6 | NA | TRBV6-5 | TGTGCCAGCAGTCGAACAGGGAACTCACCCCTCCACTTT | CASSRTGNSPLHF
NA | TRBJ1-2 | TRBD1 | TRBV10-3 | TGTGCCATCAGTGAGTCACCAGGGGGCGACTATGGCTACACCTTC | CAISESPGGDYGYTF
once | TRBJ1-2 | NA | TRBV6-1 | TGTGCCAGCAGTGAAGCGACAGTTGATCGATTCTACACCTTC | CASSEATVDRFYTF
NA | TRBJ1-2 | NA | TRBV2 | TGTGCCAGCAGACAGGAGGCGATATATGGCTACACCTTC | CASRQEAIYGYTF
NA | TRBJ2-1 | TRBD2 | TRBV4-3 | TGCGCCAGCAGCCAAGATATGCAACTAGCGGGAGACAATGAGCAGTTCTTC | CASSQDMQLAGDNEQFF
NA | TRBJ1-2 | NA | TRBV6-5 | TGTGCCAGCAGGCGTGACCAGGGTACTGGCTACACCTTC | CASRRDQGTGYTF
NA | TRBJ2-5 | NA | TRBV2 | TGTGCCAGCAGCACCAGAGGTGACCAGTACTTC | CASSTRGDQYF
NA | TRBJ1-1 | NA | TRBV12-5 | TGTGCTAGTGGTTTGGGCCTAGGAAACACTGAAGCTTTCTTT | CASGLGLGNTEAFF
NA | TRBJ1-6 | TRBD1 | TRBV5-8 | TGTGCCAGCAGTTTAGGACAGGGGACTTCACCCCTCCACTTT | CASSLGQGTSPLHF
NA | TRBJ1-5 | NA | TRBV2 | TGTGCCAGCATGGGCTTGACCGAGACAGGAGTTGGCAATCAGCCCCAGCATTTT | CASMGLTETGVGNQPQHF
NA | TRBJ2-1 | NA | TRBV23-1 | TGCGCCAGCAGTCAAGGGCCCCGTACAGGATACAATGAGCAGTTCTTC | CASSQGPRTGYNEQFF
NA | TRBJ2-7 | NA | TRBV5-1 | TGCGCCAGCAGCCCGGAGGGGCTCGGACACGAGCAGTACTTC | CASSPEGLGHEQYF
NA | TRBJ2-4 | TRBD2 | TRBV6-5 | TGTGCCAGCAGTACAGGGACTAGCGGGAGGGCCACATTGTACTTC | CASSTGTSGRATLYF
NA | TRBJ2-3 | TRBD2 | TRBV5-4 | TGTGCCAGCAGCTTGAGCGGGGGCGGAGATACGCAGTATTTT | CASSLSGGGDTQYF
NA | TRBJ2-7 | TRBD1 | TRBV5-1 | TGCGCCAGCAGCTGGAGACAGGGGGCCTACGAGCAGTACTTC | CASSWRQGAYEQYF
NA | TRBJ2-7 | NA | TRBV21-1 | TGTGCCAGCAGCAAAAGGGACAAGAGCTCCTACGAGCAGTACTTC | CASSKRDKSSYEQYF
NA | TRBJ1-1 | NA | TRBV5-1 | TGCGCCAGCAGCTCCACACGGGGGCGAGCTTTCTTT | CASSSTRGRAFF